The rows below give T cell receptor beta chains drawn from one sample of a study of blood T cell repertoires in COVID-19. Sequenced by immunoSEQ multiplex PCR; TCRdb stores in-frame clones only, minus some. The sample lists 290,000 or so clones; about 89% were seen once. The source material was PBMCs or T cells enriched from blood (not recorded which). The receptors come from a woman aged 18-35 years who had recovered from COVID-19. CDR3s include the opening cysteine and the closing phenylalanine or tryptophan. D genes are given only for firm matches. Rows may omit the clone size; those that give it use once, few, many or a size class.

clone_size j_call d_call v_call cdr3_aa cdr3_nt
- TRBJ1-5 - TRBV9 CASSADGYNQPQHF TGTGCCAGCAGCGCCGACGGGTACAATCAGCCCCAGCATTTT
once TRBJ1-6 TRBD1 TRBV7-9 CASSQKDRGQNNSPLHF TGTGCCAGCAGCCAAAAGGACAGGGGGCAGAATAATTCACCCCTCCACTTT
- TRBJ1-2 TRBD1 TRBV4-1 CASSQDEGAGGYYGYTF TGCGCCAGCAGCCAAGATGAGGGGGCAGGGGGCTACTATGGCTACACCTTC
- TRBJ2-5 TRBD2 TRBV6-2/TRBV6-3 CASSYSGSASGGAQYF TGTGCCAGCAGTTACTCGGGTTCGGCTAGCGGGGGGGCCCAGTACTTC
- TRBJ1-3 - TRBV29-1 CSVKGNGNTIYF TGCAGCGTTAAGGGGAACGGAAACACCATATATTTT
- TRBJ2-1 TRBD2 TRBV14 CASSARLAGGYEQFF TGTGCCAGCAGCGCCAGACTAGCGGGAGGCTATGAGCAGTTCTTC
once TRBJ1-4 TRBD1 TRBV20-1 CSASQSRGQGREKLFF TGCAGTGCTAGTCAGAGTAGGGGACAGGGTAGGGAAAAACTGTTTTTT
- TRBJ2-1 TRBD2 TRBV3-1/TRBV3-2 CASSQGGLVLYNEQFF TGTGCCAGCAGCCAAGGGGGACTAGTCCTCTACAATGAGCAGTTCTTC
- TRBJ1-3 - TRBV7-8 CASSSRWASGNTIYF TGTGCCAGCAGCTCCCGGTGGGCCTCTGGAAACACCATATATTTT
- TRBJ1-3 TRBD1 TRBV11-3 CASSFTGGSLPLISGNTIYF TGTGCCAGCAGCTTTACAGGGGGCTCTCTTCCTTTAATCTCTGGAAACACCATATATTTT
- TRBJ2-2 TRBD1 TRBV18 CASSPRQGQNTGELFF TGTGCCAGCTCACCGCGACAGGGTCAGAACACCGGGGAGCTGTTTTTT
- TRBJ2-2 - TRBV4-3 CASSQDFGPTGELFF TGCGCCAGCAGCCAAGATTTCGGTCCCACCGGGGAGCTGTTTTTT
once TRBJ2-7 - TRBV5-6 CASSLVGDRRYSYEQYF TGTGCCAGCAGCTTGGTTGGAGACAGGCGTTACTCCTACGAGCAGTACTTC
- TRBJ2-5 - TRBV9 CASSVGAGVIQETQYF TGTGCCAGCAGCGTAGGGGCAGGGGTCATCCAAGAGACCCAGTACTTC
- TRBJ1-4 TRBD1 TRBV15 CATSRELDRGRNEKLFF TGTGCCACCAGCAGAGAATTGGACAGGGGGCGTAATGAAAAACTGTTTTTT
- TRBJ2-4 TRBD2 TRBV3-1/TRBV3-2 CASSLPLAGGPRAKNIQYF TGTGCCAGCAGCCTCCCACTAGCGGGAGGGCCGAGGGCCAAAAACATTCAGTACTTC
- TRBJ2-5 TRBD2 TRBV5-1 CASTVGAGGGETQYF TGCGCCAGCACCGTGGGAGCGGGAGGTGGAGAGACCCAGTACTTC
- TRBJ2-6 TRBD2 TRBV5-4 CASSPTAGGTGANVLTF TGTGCCAGCAGCCCGACAGCGGGAGGTACTGGGGCCAACGTCCTGACTTTC